This T cell receptor beta chain is drawn from a study of T cells in localized non-small cell lung cancer. Worth noting for this clone: Its specificity is not known.

Repertoires were generated with immunoSEQ multiplex PCR, while TCRdb's copy carries only in-frame clones and drops some. The sample holds about 2,500 clones, less than 30% seen once. Study-level results: A denser population of T cells in blood accompanied longer overall survival.

The V gene end was trimmed by 2 bases and the J gene end by 7 bases; junction bases not matched to a gene: 7. The germline V gene has CDR1 SGHDN and CDR2 FVKESK. The CDR3 sequence is 14 residues long. The sample was normal lung tissue next to the tumor, taken before any cancer treatment. The clonotype originates from a man between 40 and 75 years old with stage II lung adenocarcinoma. V gene TRBV14 combines with J gene TRBJ1-1, with 7 positions matching TRBD1. CDR3 region: CASSQLDRVGEAFF. The CDR3 nucleotides read TGTGCCAGCAGCCAACTTGACAGGGTCGGTGAAGCTTTCTTT.